This T cell receptor beta chain was obtained from a study of T cells in Graves' hyperthyroidism and ophthalmopathy. Regarding the study as a whole: Model-based prediction identified ophthalmopathy a median 6.5 months prior to its onset. Among clonotypes expanded in thyroid above 0.001, most were also found in blood.

With 5 bases clipped from V and 2 bases from J, the junction kept 6 bases outside the gene matches. The CDR3 is 13 amino acids. CDR1 and CDR2 from the germline V gene are DFQATT and SNEGSKA (reference sequence). The TCR beta CDR3 regions underwent amplification using RNA transcripts as the source. In the first-round RT-PCR of the TCR CDR3, the HTBI primer set was used. TCRdb processed the multiplex PCR reads anew with MiXCR; each CDR3 protein has one entry. Of more than 300,000 distinct CDR3 sequences listed, over 10% are singletons. This clonotype was observed many times. Its antigen is undetermined. Patients counted as stable if ophthalmopathy did not develop within 18 months. Disease duration under 2 months; hyperthyroidism patients were aged 18 to 65.

The J gene is TRBJ2-7, the V gene TRBV20-1; 7 positions agree with TRBD1. Sequencing input: blood. This TCR was recovered from a woman aged 18-29 years with Graves' hyperthyroidism. The CDR3: CSARQGLPYEQYF. As DNA, the CDR3 is TGCAGTGCTCGACAGGGCCTACCCTACGAGCAGTACTTC.